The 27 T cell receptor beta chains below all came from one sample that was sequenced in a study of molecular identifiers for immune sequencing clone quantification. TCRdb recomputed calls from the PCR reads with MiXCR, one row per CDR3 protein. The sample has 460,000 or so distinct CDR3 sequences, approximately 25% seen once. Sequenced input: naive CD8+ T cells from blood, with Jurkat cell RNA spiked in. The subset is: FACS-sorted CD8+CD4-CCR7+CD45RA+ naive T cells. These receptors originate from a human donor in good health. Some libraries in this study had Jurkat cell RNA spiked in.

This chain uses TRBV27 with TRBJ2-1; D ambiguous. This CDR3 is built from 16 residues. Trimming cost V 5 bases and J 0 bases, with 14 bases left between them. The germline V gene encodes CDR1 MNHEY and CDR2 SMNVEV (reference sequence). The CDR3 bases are TGTGCCAGCAGTCCCCCCCGCGTCCTCTCCTACAATGAGCAGTTCTTC. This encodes CASSPPRVLSYNEQFF.

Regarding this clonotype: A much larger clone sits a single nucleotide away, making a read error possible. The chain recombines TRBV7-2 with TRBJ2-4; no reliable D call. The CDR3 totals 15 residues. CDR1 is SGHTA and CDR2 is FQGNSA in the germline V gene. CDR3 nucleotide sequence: TGTGCCGGCAGCCTGGCCAAGTCGGCCAAAAACATTCAGTACTTC. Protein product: CAGSLAKSAKNIQYF.

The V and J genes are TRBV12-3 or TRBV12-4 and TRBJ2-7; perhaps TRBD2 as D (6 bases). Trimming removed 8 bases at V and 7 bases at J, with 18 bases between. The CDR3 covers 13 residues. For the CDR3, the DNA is TGTGCCAGCGGGACTCTTTCATCGGGGGAGCAGTACTTC. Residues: CASGTLSSGEQYF.

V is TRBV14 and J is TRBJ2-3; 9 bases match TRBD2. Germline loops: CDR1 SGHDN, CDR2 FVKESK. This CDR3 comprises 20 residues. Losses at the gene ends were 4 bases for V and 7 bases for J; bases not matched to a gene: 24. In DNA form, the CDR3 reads TGTGCCAGCAGCCCTATGGAGCTAGCGGGGAGGACTCGCCACTTAAATACGCAGTATTTT. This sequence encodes CASSPMELAGRTRHLNTQYF.

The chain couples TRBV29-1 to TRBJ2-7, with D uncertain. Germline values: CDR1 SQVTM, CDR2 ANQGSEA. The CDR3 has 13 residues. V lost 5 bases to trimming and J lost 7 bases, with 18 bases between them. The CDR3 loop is CSVNFGPPPEQYF. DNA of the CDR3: TGCAGCGTTAATTTCGGACCTCCTCCAGAGCAGTACTTC.

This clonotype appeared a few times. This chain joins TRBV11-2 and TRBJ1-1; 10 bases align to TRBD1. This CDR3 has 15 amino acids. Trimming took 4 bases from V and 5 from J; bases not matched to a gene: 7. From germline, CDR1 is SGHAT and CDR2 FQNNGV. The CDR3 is CASSYPGTGVTEAFF. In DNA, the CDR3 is TGTGCCAGCAGCTACCCAGGGACAGGGGTGACTGAAGCTTTCTTT. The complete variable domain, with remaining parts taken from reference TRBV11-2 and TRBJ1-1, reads EAGVAQSPRYKIIEKRQSVAFWCNPISGHATLYWYQQILGQGPKLLIQFQNNGVVDDSQLPKDRFSAERLKGVDSTLKIQPAKLEDSAVYLCASSYPGTGVTEAFFGQGTRLTVV.

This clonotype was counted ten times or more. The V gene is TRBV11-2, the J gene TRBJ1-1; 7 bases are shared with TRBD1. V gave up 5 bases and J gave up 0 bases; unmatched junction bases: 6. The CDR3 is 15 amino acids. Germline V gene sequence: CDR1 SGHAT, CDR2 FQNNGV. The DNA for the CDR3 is TGTGCCAGCAGCACCCGGACAGGCATGAACACTGAAGCTTTCTTT. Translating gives CASSTRTGMNTEAFF.

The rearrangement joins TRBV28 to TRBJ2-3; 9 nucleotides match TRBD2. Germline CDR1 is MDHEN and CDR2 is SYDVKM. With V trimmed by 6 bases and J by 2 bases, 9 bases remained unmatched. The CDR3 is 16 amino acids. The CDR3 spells CASSQNLAGVTDTQYF. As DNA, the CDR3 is TGTGCCAGCAGCCAGAATTTAGCGGGAGTCACAGATACGCAGTATTTT. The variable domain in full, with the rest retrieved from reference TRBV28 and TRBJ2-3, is DVKVTQSSRYLVKRTGEKVFLECVQDMDHENMFWYRQDPGLGLRLIYFSYDVKMKEKGDIPEGYSVSREKKERFSLILESASTNQTSMYLCASSQNLAGVTDTQYFGPGTRLTVL.

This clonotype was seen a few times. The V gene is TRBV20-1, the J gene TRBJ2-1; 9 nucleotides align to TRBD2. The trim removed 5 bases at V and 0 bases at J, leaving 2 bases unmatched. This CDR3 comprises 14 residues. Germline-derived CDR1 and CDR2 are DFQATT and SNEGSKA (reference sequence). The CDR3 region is CSAHSGSSYNEQFF. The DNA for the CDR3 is TGCAGTGCTCATAGCGGGAGCTCCTACAATGAGCAGTTCTTC.

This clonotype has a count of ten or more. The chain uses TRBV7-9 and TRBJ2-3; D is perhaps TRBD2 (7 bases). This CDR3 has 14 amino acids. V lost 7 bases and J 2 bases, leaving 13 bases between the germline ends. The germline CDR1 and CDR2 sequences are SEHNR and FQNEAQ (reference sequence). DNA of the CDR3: TGTGCCAGCACCCCTGGGGGGGCCACAGATACGCAGTATTTT. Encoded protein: CASTPGGATDTQYF.

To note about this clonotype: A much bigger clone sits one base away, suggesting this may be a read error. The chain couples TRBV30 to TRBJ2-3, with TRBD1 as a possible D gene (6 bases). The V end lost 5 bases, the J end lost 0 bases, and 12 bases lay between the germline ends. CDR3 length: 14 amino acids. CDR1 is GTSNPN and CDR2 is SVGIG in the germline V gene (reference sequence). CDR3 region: CAWSARGSTDTQYF. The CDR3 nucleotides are TGTGCCTGGTCCGCTAGGGGGAGCACAGATACGCAGTATTTT.

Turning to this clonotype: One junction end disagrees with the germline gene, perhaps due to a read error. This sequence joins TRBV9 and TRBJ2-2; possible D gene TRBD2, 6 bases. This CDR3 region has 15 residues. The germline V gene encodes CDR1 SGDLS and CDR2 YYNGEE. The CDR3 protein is CASTPGDLNTGEPFF. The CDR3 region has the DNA TGTGCCAGCACCCCGGGGGACCTGAACACCGGGGAGCCGTTTTTT. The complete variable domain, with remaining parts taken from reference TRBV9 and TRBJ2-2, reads DSGVTQTPKHLITATGQRVTLRCSPRSGDLSVYWYQQSLDQGLQFLIQYYNGEERAKGNILERFSAQQFPDLHSELNLSSLELGDSALYFCASTPGDLNTGEPFFGEGSRLTVL.

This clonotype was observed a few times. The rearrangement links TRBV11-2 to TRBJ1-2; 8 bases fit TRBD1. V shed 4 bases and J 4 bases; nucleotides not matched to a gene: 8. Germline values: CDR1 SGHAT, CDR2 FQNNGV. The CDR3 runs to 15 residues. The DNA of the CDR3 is TGTGCCAGCAGCTCTTCAGGGGGCGAGGCCTATGGCTACACCTTC. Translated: CASSSSGGEAYGYTF.

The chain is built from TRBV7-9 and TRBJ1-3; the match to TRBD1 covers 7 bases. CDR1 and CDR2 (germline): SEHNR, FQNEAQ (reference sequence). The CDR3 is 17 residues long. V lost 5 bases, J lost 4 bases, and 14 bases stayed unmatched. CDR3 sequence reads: CASSQVTGAYFGNTIYF. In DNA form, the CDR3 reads TGTGCCAGCAGCCAAGTCACAGGGGCCTATTTCGGAAACACCATATATTTT.

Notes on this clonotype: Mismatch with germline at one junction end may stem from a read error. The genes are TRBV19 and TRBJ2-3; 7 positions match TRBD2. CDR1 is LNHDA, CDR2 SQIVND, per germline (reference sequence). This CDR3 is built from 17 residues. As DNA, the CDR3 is TGTGGCAGTAGTATAGCCTCAACTAGCGACCACACAGATACGCAGTATTTT. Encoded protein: CGSSIASTSDHTDTQYF.

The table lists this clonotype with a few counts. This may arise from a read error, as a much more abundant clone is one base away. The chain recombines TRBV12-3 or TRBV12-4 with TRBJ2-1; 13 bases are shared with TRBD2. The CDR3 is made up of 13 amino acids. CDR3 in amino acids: CASSPSGTSGTIF. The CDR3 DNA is TGTGCCAGCAGTCCTTCCGGGACTAGCGGGACGATATTC.

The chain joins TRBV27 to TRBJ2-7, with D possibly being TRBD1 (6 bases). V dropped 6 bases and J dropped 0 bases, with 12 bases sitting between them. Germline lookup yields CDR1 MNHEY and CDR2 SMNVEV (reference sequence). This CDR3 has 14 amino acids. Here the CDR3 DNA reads TGTGCCAGCAGCCTAAGGACAGCCTCCTACGAGCAGTACTTC. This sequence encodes CASSLRTASYEQYF.

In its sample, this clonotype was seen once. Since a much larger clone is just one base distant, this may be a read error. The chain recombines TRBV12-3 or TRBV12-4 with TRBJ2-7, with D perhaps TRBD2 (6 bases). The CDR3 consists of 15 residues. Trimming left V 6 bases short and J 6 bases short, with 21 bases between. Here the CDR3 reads CASSKTRDSVSEQYF. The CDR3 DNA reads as TGTGCCAGCAGCAAAACCCGGGACTCAGTAAGCGAGCAGTACTTC.

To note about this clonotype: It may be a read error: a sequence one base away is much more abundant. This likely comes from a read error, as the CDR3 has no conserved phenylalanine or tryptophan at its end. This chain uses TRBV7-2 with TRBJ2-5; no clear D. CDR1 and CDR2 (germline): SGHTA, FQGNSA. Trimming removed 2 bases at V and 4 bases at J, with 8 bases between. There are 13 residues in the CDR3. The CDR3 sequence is CASSLPPPETQYV. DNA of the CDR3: TGTGCCAGCAGCTTACCCCCCCCAGAGACCCAGTACGTC.

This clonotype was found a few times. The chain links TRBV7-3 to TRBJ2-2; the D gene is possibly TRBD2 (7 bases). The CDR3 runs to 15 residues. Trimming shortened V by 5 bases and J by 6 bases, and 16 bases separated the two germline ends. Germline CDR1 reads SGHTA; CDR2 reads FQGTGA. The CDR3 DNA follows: TGTGCCAGCAGCCCCTCGGGGGGCAACTCCGGGGAGCTGTTTTTT. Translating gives CASSPSGGNSGELFF. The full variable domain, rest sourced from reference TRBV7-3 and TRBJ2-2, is GAGVSQTPSNKVTEKGKYVELRCDPISGHTALYWYRQSLGQGPEFLIYFQGTGAADDSGLPNDRFFAVRPEGSVSTLKIQRTERGDSAVYLCASSPSGGNSGELFFGEGSRLTVL.

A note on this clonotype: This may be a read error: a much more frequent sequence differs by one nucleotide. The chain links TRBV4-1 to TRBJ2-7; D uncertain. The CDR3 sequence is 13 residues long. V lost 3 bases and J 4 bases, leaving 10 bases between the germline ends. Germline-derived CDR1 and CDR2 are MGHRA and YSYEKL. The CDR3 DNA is TGCGCCAGCAGCCAGGATTATGCGTACGAGCAGTACTTC. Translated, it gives CASSQDYAYEQYF.

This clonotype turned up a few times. The CDR3, as DNA: TGTGCCAGCAGCCCTCCGGGACAGGGGGAAGGAGAGACCCAGTACTTC. This gives the protein CASSPPGQGEGETQYF. This rearrangement joins TRBV7-9 to TRBJ2-5; 11 nucleotides agree with TRBD1. Germline lookup yields CDR1 SEHNR and CDR2 FQNEAQ (reference sequence). The CDR3 length is 16 residues. V trimming: 5 bases; J trimming: 4 bases; junction bases outside the gene matches: 9. The full variable domain, its missing parts supplied by reference TRBV7-9 and TRBJ2-5, is DTGVSQNPRHKITKRGQNVTFRCDPISEHNRLYWYRQTLGQGPEFLTYFQNEAQLEKSRLLSDRFSAERPKGSFSTLEIQRTEQGDSAMYLCASSPPGQGEGETQYFGPGTRLLVL.

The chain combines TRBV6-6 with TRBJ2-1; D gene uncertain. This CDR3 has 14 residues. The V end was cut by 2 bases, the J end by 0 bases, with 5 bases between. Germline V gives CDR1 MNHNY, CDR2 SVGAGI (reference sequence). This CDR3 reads CASSYDFSYNEQFF. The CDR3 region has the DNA TGTGCCAGCAGTTACGACTTCTCCTACAATGAGCAGTTCTTC.

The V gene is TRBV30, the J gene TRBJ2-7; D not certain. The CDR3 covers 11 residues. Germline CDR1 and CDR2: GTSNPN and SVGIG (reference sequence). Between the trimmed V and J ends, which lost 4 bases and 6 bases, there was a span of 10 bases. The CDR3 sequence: CAWTIDGEQYF. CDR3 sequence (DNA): TGTGCCTGGACCATAGACGGCGAGCAGTACTTC. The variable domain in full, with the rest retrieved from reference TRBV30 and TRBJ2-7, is SQTIHQWPATLVQPVGSPLSLECTVEGTSNPNLYWYRQAAGRGLQLLFYSVGIGQISSEVPQNLSASRPQDRQFILSSKKLLLSDSGFYLCAWTIDGEQYFGPGTRLTVT.

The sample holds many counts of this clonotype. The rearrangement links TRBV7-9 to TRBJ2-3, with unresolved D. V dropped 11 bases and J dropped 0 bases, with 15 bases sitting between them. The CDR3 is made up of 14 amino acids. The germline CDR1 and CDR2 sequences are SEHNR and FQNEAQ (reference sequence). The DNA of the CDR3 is TGTGCCGACGGGCGGCCAGACAGCACAGATACGCAGTATTTT. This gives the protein CADGRPDSTDTQYF.

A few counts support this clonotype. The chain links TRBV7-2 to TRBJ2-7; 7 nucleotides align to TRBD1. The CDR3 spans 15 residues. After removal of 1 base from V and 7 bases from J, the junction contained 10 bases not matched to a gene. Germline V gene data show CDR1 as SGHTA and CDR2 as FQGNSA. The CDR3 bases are TGTGCCAGCAGCTTAGGCCCGGACAGGATGTTGGAGCAGTACTTC. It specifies CASSLGPDRMLEQYF.

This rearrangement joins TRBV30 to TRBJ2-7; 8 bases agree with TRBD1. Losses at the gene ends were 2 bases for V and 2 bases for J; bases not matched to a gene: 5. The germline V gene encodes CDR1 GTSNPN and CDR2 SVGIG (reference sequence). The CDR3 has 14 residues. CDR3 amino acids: CAWSLTGGPYEQYF. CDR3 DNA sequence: TGTGCCTGGAGTCTTACAGGGGGACCCTACGAGCAGTACTTC.